Reported below is one T cell receptor beta chain. The sample comes from a study of T cells expressing NK-cell markers. Overall study context: From sorted CD3+CD56+NKG2C+, CD3+CD56+NKG2C- and CD3+CD56-NKG2C+ T cells came the TCR beta repertoires.

TCRdb reprocessed the 5' RACE reads; each CDR3 protein has one entry and no DNA is given. The sample table includes approximately 380,000 distinct CDR3 sequences. The receptor was isolated from a man aged 18 to 69 in good health. The sequenced sample consisted of blood T cells: a sorted CD56 or NKG2C T cell subset, CD4+ or CD8+ T cells, or bulk PBMC T cells (not recorded which).

The CDR3 protein is CASWGLAVGYEQYF. This sequence joins TRBV6-1 and TRBJ2-7; the TCRdb call, TRBD2, lacks DNA for checking. The CDR3 covers 14 residues. Germline CDR1 reads MNHNS; CDR2 reads SASEGT.